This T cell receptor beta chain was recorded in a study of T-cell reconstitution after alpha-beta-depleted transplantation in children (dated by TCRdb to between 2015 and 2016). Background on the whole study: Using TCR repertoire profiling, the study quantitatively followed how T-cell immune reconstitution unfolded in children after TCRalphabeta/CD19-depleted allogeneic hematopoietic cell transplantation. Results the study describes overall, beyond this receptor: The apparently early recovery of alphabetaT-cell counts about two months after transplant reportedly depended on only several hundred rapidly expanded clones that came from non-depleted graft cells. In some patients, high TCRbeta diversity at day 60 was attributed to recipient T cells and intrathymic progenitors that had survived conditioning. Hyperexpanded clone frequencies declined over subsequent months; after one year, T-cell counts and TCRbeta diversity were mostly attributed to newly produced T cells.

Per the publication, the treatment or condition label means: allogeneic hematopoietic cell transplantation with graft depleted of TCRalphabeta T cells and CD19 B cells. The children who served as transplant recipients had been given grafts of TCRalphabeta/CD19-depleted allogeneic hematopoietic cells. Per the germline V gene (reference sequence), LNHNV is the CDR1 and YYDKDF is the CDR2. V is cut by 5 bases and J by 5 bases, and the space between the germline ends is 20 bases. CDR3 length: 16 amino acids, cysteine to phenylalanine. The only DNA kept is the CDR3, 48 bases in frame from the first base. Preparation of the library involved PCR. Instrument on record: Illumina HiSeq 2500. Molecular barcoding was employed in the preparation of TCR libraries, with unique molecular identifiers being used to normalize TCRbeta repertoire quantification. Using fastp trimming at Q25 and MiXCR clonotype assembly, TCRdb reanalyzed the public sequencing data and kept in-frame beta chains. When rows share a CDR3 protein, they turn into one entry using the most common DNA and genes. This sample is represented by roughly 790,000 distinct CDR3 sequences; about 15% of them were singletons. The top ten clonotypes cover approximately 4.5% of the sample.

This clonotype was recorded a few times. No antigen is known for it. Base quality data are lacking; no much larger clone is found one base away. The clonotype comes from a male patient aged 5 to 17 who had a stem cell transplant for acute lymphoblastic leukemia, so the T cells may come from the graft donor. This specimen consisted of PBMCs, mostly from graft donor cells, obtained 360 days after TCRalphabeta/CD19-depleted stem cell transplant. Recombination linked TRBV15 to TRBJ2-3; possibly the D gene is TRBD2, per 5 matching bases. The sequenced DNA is TGTGCCACCAGCCCCCGTGGGCGGGCCGAGGGAGATACGCAGTATTTT. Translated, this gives CATSPRGRAEGDTQYF.